This T cell receptor beta chain is from a study of human T cells and chemical hapten exposure. As for the study in general: Patients received weekly diphenylcyclopropenone doses to the scalp throughout the approximately 26-week study. Mainly, slight library volume differences in the pool made TCR yields vary.

TCRdb ran MiXCR on the RACE reads and lists one entry per CDR3 protein. The data show roughly 100,000 distinct CDR3 sequences, 7% to 10% seen once. Specified time point: patch test 2, 6 weeks after DPC sensitization. Treatment in this sample: therapeutic diphenylcyclopropenone sensitization with weekly scalp DPC. Prior to application of each patch test, blood was drawn. This CDR3 is 14 amino acids long. With 4 bases removed from V and 2 bases from J, the gap between germline ends came to 11 bases. Per germline, CDR1 SGHTA and CDR2 FQGNSA. The table lists this clonotype with many counts. The clonotype originates from a middle-aged woman with alopecia areata. Some clones in this sample may be carry-over from other donors' samples. The chain combines TRBV7-2 with TRBJ2-5; D unresolved. Sequenced here: whole blood, sampled in connection with sensitization to the hapten diphenylcyclopropenone (DPC). The DNA of the CDR3 is TGTGCCAGCAGCTACCCGGGTCCACAAGAGACCCAGTACTTC. It codes for CASSYPGPQETQYF.